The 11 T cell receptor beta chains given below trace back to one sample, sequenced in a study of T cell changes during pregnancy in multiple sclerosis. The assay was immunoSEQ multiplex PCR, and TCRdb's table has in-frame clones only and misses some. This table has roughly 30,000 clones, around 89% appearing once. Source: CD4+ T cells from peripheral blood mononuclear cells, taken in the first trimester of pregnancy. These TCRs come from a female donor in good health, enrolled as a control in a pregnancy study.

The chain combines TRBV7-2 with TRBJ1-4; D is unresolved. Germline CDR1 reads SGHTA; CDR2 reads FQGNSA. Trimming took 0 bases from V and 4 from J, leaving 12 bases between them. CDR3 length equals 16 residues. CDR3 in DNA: TGTGCCAGCAGCTTAGCTGCTGGCAGGCGTAATGAAAAACTGTTTTTT. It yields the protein CASSLAAGRRNEKLFF.

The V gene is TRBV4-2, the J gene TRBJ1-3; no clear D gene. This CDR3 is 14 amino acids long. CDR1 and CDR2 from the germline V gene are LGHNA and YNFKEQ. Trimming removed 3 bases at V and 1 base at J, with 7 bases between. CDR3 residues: CASSHVQSGNTIYF. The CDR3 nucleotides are TGTGCCAGCAGCCATGTCCAATCTGGAAACACCATATATTTT.

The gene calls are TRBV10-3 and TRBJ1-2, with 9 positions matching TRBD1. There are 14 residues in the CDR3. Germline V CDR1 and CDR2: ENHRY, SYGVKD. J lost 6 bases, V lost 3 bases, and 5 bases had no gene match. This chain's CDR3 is CAISDTGDRDGYTF. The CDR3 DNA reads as TGTGCCATCAGTGATACCGGGGACAGGGATGGCTACACCTTC.

CDR3 in amino acids: CASSLAASPNTGELFF. The CDR3 nucleotides are TGCGCCAGCAGCTTGGCGGCTAGCCCGAACACCGGGGAGCTGTTTTTT. The chain couples TRBV5-1 to TRBJ2-2; perhaps TRBD2 as D (5 bases). The CDR3 runs 16 residues. V gave up 0 bases and J gave up 0 bases, with 9 bases separating them. The germline CDR1 and CDR2 sequences are SGHRS and YFSETQ.

CDR3 DNA: TGTGCCAGCAGTTTCTCGACAGGAAACACCGGGGAGCTGTTTTTT. Its translation is CASSFSTGNTGELFF. The J gene is TRBJ2-2, the V gene TRBV27, with D perhaps TRBD1 (6 bases). V was cut by 3 bases and J by 2 bases, with 10 bases left in between. Germline V gives CDR1 MNHEY, CDR2 SMNVEV (reference sequence). This CDR3 is built from 15 residues.

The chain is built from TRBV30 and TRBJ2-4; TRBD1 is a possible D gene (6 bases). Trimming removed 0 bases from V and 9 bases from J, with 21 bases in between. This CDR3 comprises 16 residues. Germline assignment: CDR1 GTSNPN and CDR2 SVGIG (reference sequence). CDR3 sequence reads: CAWSVAGASSGGIQYF. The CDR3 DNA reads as TGTGCCTGGAGTGTGGCAGGGGCCTCCAGTGGGGGCATTCAGTACTTC.

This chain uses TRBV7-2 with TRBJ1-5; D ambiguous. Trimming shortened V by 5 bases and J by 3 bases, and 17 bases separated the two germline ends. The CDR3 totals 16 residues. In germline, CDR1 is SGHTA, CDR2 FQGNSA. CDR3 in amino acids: CASSPNRRRFNQPQHF. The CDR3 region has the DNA TGTGCCAGCAGCCCAAATAGGCGGAGGTTCAATCAGCCCCAGCATTTT.

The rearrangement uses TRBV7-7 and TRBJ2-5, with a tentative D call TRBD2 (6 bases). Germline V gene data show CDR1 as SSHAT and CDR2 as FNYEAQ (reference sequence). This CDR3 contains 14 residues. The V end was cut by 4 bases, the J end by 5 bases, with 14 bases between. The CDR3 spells CASSSGGTRETQYF. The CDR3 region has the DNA TGTGCCAGCAGCTCCGGGGGTACCCGGGAGACCCAGTACTTC.

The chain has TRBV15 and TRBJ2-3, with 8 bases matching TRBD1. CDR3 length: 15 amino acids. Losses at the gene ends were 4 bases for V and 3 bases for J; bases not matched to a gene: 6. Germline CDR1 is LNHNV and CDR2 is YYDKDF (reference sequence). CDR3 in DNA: TGTGCCACCAGCATTAGACAGGGGTGGACAGATACGCAGTATTTT. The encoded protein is CATSIRQGWTDTQYF.

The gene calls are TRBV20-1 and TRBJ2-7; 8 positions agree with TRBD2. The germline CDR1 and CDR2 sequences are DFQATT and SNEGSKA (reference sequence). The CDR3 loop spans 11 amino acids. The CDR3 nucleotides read TGCAGAGTAGCGGGACCGCAAGAGCAGTACTTC. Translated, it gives CRVAGPQEQYF.

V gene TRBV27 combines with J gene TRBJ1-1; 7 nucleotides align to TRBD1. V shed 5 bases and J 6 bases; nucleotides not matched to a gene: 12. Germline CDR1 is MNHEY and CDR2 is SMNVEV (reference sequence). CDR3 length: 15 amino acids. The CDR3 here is CASSGTIYTGAEAFF. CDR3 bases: TGTGCCAGCAGTGGAACCATTTATACAGGGGCTGAAGCTTTCTTT.